Listed below are T cell receptor beta chains from one sample, sequenced in a study of CD8+ T cells in alopecia areata. The data were produced by immunoSEQ multiplex PCR, yet TCRdb's version contains in-frame clones alone and is incomplete. The data hold 35,000 to 45,000 clones, with nearly 55% observed a single time. Sequences were obtained from CD4+ Tregs sorted from blood. Every receptor here comes from a human donor with alopecia areata. The CDR3 runs from the conserved cysteine through the conserved F or W. Each record gives: V gene, D gene, clone size, J gene, CDR3 DNA, CDR3 protein. The D gene is left open where the match is weak. Only some rows state a clone size, as once, few, many or a class for expanded clones.

>TRBV7-2|TRBD2|NA|TRBJ2-1
TGTGCCAGCAGCTTAGTGGGTACAGCGGGAGCCAACAATGAGCAGTTCTTC
CASSLVGTAGANNEQFF
>TRBV6-6|NA|NA|TRBJ1-3
TGTGCCAGCACCGGACTCCCCAGCGCCGGAAACACCATATATTTT
CASTGLPSAGNTIYF
>TRBV27|TRBD1|NA|TRBJ2-1
TGTGCCAGCAGTTTAACACGGGACAGATACAATGAGCAGTTCTTC
CASSLTRDRYNEQFF
>TRBV6-5|TRBD1|NA|TRBJ1-4
TGTGCCAGCAGTTTAACAGGGGTAACTAATGAAAAACTGTTTTTT
CASSLTGVTNEKLFF
>TRBV15|NA|NA|TRBJ1-2
TGTGCCACCAGCCCCCAACATGGGGGCAACTATGGCTACACCTTC
CATSPQHGGNYGYTF
>TRBV14|NA|few|TRBJ2-1
TGTGCCAGCAGCGTTCGGACGAAGAAGTTCTTC
CASSVRTKKFF
>TRBV7-2|TRBD1|NA|TRBJ2-7
TGTGCCAGCAGCTCGGGACAGGGAGGGCCCCAGTACTTC
CASSSGQGGPQYF
>TRBV29-1|TRBD1|NA|TRBJ1-5
TGCAGCGTTAGGGACAGGAGCAATCAGCCCCAGCATTTT
CSVRDRSNQPQHF
>TRBV7-3|NA|NA|TRBJ2-3
TGTGCCAGCAGCTTAATTGGGGGTACGCAGTATTTT
CASSLIGGTQYF
>TRBV6-5|NA|NA|TRBJ1-2
TGTGCCAGCAGTCTCCAGGCGTGGCTAGGAGGTGGCTACACCTTC
CASSLQAWLGGGYTF
>TRBV7-2|NA|NA|TRBJ2-1
TGTGCCAGCAGCTTTAAACACCACAGGGAGTCGGTTCACAATGAGCAGTTCTTC
CASSFKHHRESVHNEQFF
>TRBV7-2|NA|NA|TRBJ2-3
TGTGCCAGCAGCCGCCGCACAGATACGCAGTATTTT
CASSRRTDTQYF
>TRBV7-2|NA|NA|TRBJ1-5
TGTGCCAGCTCGGAGTGGGGCAATCAGCCCCAGCATTTT
CASSEWGNQPQHF
>TRBV4-1|TRBD1|NA|TRBJ2-5
TGCGCCAGCAGCCAAGAATCCCTAGGGGGACAGGGGGCCGGGGAGCAGTACTTC
CASSQESLGGQGAGEQYF
>TRBV2|NA|NA|TRBJ2-5
TGTGCCAGCAGGGCCGAGGAGACCCAGTACTTC
CASRAEETQYF
>TRBV11-2|TRBD1|NA|TRBJ1-1
TGTGCCAGCAGCCAGGGGGGCGCGAGGACTGAAGCTTTCTTT
CASSQGGARTEAFF
>TRBV7-9|TRBD1|few|TRBJ2-1
TGTGCCAGCAGCGCCACATTGGGACAGAGCTCCTACAATGAGCAGTTCTTC
CASSATLGQSSYNEQFF
>TRBV6-6|NA|NA|TRBJ1-1
TGTGCCAGCACCTCCCGGCAGGGTACGTATGAAGCTTTCTTT
CASTSRQGTYEAFF
>TRBV11-2|NA|NA|TRBJ2-3
TGTGCCAGCAGCTTGAACCCTAGCACAGATACGCAGTATTTT
CASSLNPSTDTQYF
>TRBV7-9|NA|NA|TRBJ2-7
TGTGCCAGCAGCTTACCCGGCGGCGAGCAGTACTTC
CASSLPGGEQYF
>TRBV7-3|TRBD2|NA|TRBJ2-2
TGTGCCAGCAGCCGTGGCGGGGGGACCGGGGAGCTGTTTTTT
CASSRGGGTGELFF
>TRBV5-4|NA|NA|TRBJ2-3
TGTGCCAGCAGCTTTGGGGGACCCAGGGGCCCAGATACGCAGTATTTT
CASSFGGPRGPDTQYF